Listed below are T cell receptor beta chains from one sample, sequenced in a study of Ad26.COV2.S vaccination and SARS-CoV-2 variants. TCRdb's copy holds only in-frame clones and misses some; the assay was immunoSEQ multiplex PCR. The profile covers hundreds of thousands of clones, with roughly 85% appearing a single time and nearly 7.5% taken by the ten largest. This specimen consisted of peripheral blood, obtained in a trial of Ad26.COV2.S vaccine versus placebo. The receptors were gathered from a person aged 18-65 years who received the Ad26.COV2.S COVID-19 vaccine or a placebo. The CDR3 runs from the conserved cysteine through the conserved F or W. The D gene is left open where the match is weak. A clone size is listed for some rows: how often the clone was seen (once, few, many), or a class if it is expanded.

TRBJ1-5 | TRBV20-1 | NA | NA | TGCAGTGCTAGTCAATTTCTGGGGGCGCAGGCTCAGCCCCAGCATTTT | CSASQFLGAQAQPQHF
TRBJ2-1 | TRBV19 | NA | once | TGTGCCAGTTCCCAACCTTCGACAGGATTCAATGAGCAGTTCTTC | CASSQPSTGFNEQFF
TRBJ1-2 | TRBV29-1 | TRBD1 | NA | TGCAGCGTTGGGGACAGTGGCTATGGCTACACCTTC | CSVGDSGYGYTF
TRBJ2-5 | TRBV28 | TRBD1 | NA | TGTGCCAGCAGCCCCCGTTGGACAGGGATAAAGACCCAGTACTTC | CASSPRWTGIKTQYF
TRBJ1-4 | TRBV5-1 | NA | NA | TGCGCCAGCAGCCCCGGGTCCGCAACTAATGAAAAACTGTTTTTT | CASSPGSATNEKLFF
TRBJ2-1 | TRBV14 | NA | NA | TGTGCCAGCAGCCGGACGACACGAGGTGAGCAGTTCTTC | CASSRTTRGEQFF
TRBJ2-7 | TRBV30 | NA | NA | TGTGCCTGGAGCCCCCGCGGTATACGGGAGCAGTACTTC | CAWSPRGIREQYF
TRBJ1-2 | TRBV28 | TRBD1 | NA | TGTGCCAGCAGTTTGCGAGGACAGGGCTGGGGCTACACCTTC | CASSLRGQGWGYTF
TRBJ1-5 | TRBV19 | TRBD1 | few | TGTGCCAGTAGCGACAGGGGAGGCAATCAGCCCCAGCATTTT | CASSDRGGNQPQHF
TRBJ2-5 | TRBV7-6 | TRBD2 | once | TGTGCCAGCAGCTTAGGAGAAAGGACTAGCGGACCCCAAGAGACCCAGTACTTC | CASSLGERTSGPQETQYF
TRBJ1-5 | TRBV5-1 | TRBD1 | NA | TGCGCCAGCAGCTTGGAGGGACAGCGCAATCAGCCCCAGCATTTT | CASSLEGQRNQPQHF
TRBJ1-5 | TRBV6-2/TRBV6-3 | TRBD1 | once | TGTGCCAGCAGTCCCGACAGGGTTCAGCCCCAGCATTTT | CASSPDRVQPQHF
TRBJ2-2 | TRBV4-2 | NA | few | TGTGCCAGCAGCCAAAGGCGGGAGAACACCGGGGAGCTGTTTTTT | CASSQRRENTGELFF
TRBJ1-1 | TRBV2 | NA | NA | TGTGCCACCTTAGTGGGCCGGGGTAGGGTGAACACTGAAGCTTTCTTT | CATLVGRGRVNTEAFF
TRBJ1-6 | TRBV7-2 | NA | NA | TGTGCCAGCAGCTTAGATATGGGGGCACCCCTCCACTTT | CASSLDMGAPLHF
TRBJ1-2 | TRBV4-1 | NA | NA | TGCGCCAGCAGCCAAGGTCGCAGTCCTGCCTATGGCTACACCTTC | CASSQGRSPAYGYTF
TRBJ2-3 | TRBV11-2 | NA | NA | TGTGCCAGCAGCTTAGATAGGGAAGGTACGCAGTATTTT | CASSLDREGTQYF
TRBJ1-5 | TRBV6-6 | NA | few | TGTGCCAGCACCTTTGGGGGGAGCGCTCAGCCCCAGCATTTT | CASTFGGSAQPQHF
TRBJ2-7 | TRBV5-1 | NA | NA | TGCGCCAGCAGCCCCTTGGGGAACAGGGCCTACGAGCAGTACTTC | CASSPLGNRAYEQYF
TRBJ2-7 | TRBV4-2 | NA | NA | TGTGCCAGCAGCCAAGATTGGCTGGAGCAGTACTTC | CASSQDWLEQYF
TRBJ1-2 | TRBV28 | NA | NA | TGTGCCAGCAGTCTTGACGGACTTTTCTATGGCTACACCTTC | CASSLDGLFYGYTF
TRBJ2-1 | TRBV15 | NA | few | TGTGCCACCAGCAGAGAAAAAAAGGCAGACGAGCAGTTCTTC | CATSREKKADEQFF
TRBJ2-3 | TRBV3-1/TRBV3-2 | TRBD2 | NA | TGTGCCAGCAGCAGGACTAGCGGGAGGGCCGCAGATACGCAGTATTTT | CASSRTSGRAADTQYF
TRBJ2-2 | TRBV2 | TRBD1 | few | TGTGCCAGCAGTGCGTCCCGGGACAGGAACACCGGGGAGCTGTTTTTT | CASSASRDRNTGELFF
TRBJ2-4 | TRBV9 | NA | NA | TGTGCCAGCAGCGTAGATGGAACAGGGAAAAACATTCAGTACTTC | CASSVDGTGKNIQYF
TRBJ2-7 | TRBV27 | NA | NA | TGTGCCAGCAGTCATGGGCCCGTCTCCTACGAGCAGTACTTC | CASSHGPVSYEQYF
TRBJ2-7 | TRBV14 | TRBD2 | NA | TGTGCCAGCAGCCAAGGGTTGGGACTAGCCTACGAGCAGTACTTC | CASSQGLGLAYEQYF
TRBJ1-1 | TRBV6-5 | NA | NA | TGTGCCAGCAGTTGGTCAATGAACACTGAAGCTTTCTTT | CASSWSMNTEAFF
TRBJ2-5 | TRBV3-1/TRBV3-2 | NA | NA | TGTGCCAGCAGCCAAGATTACTCCTTCGAGACCCAGTACTTC | CASSQDYSFETQYF
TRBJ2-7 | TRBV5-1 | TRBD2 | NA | TGCGCCAGCAGCTTGGGAATCGCGGGAGAGGGTGACGAGCAGTACTTC | CASSLGIAGEGDEQYF
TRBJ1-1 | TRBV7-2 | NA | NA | TGTGCCAGCAGCTTTGTGGGGGGTGTGGTAGACACTGAAGCTTTCTTT | CASSFVGGVVDTEAFF
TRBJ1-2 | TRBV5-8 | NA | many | TGTGCCAGCAGCTTGGGTCCAGGGGGCTACACCTTC | CASSLGPGGYTF
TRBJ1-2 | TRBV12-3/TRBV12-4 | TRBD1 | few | TGTGCCAGCAGTCCGGGACAGGGTCTCTCCTTC | CASSPGQGLSF
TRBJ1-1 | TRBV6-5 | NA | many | TGTGCCAGCAGTCTCCTTCCGACGGTGAACACTGAAGCTTTCTTT | CASSLLPTVNTEAFF
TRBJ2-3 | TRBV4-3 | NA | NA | TGCGCCAGCAGCCAAGGTTCCGGGGACGGGGGTTTCACAGATACGCAGTATTTT | CASSQGSGDGGFTDTQYF
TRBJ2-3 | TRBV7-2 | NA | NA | TGTGCCAGCAGCTTCGACGGGAGCCGTACGGGGTATTTT | CASSFDGSRTGYF
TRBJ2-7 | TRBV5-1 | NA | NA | TGCGCCAGCAGCTTGGCAGAAGGAGGAGGCGAGCAGTACTTC | CASSLAEGGGEQYF
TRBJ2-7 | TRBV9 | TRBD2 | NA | TGTGCCAGCAGCGCGGGACTAGCGGCGTACGAGCAGTACTTC | CASSAGLAAYEQYF
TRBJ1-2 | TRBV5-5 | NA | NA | TGTGCCAGCAGCAGAGGAGGACGGATGAACTATGGCTACACCTTC | CASSRGGRMNYGYTF
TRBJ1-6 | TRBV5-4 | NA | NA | TGTGCCAGCAGCTTGGGGGGGCGGGCTAGACAATATTCACCCCTCCACTTT | CASSLGGRARQYSPLHF
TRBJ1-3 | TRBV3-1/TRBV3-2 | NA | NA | TGTGCCAGCAGCCGTGGTCCGGTATCTGGGATTTCTGGAAACACCATATATTTT | CASSRGPVSGISGNTIYF